Below, one T cell receptor (beta chain) is given with its context. Its antigen is not identified. The record originates from a study of CD4+ T cells in melanoma. Method: immunoSEQ multiplex PCR; TCRdb's copy keeps in-frame clones and lacks some. The data contain around 110,000 clones, 92% of them singletons. This CDR3 spans 15 amino acids. Germline values: CDR1 MNHNS, CDR2 SASEGT. Trimming at V came to 3 bases and at J to 6 bases, leaving 7 bases not matched to a gene. Findings of the study overall: In melanoma, neoantigen-specific CD4+ T cells reportedly differed in differentiation state. A reported correlation linked neoantigen-specific CD4+ T cells to CD8+, macrophage and B cell function.

V is TRBV6-1 and J is TRBJ1-4; 7 bases agree with TRBD1. The source of this sequence is a human donor with melanoma. The sample was peripheral blood. CDR3: CASSEGGGFDEKLFF. In nucleotides, the CDR3 is TGTGCCAGCAGTGAGGGAGGGGGCTTCGATGAAAAACTGTTTTTT.